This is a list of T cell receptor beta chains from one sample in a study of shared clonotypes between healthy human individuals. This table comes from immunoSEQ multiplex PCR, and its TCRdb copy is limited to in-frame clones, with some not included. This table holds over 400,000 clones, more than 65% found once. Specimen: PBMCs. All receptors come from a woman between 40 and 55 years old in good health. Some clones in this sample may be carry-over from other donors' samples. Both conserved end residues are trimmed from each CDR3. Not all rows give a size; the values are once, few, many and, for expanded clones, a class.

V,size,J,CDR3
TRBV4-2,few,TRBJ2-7,ASSQGEAAGGSYEQY
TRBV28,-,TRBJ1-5,AARQNNQPQH
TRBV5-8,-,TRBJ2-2,ASSLGLASGELF
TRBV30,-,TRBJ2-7,AWSGEYEQY
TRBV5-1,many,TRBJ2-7,ASSLRAGEDEQY
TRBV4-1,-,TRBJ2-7,ASSQGTSRSYEQY
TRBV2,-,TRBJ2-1,ASRAGLADYNEQF
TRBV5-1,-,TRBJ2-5,ASSLGQGARTQY
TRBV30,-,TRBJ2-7,AWRGTSPGEQY
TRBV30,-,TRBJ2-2,AWSEPGELF
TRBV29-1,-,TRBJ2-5,SVGAGRLAGVRETQY
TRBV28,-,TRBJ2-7,ASSLRGASSYEQY
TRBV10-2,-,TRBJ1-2,ASSEAQSWGYT
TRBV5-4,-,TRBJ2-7,ASSLAGGPLSYEQY
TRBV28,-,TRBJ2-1,ASSLLAGGTYNEQF
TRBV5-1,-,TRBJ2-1,ASSIRTSGRYSYNEQF
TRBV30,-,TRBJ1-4,AWSVGRGGEEKLF
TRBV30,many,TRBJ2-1,AWRGGLGGRTYNEQF
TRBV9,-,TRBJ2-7,ASSPTSGTSYEQY
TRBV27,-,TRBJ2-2,ASRTGTSAGELF
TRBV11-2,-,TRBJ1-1,ASSLDEDRKNTEAF
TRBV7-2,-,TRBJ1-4,ASSLGTREKLF
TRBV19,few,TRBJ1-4,ASGEVGEKLF
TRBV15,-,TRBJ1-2,ATSRDGGAGKYYGYT
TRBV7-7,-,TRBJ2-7,ASSFEAMSYEQY
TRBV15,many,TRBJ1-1,ATSRVQVPWTEAF
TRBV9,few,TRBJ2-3,ASSVFGGQGTDTQY
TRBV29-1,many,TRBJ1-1,SVDYGGGTEAF